The 2 T cell receptor beta chains listed next were all sequenced from one sample in a study of cytomegalovirus exposure and HLA in healthy donors. PCR was performed using 60 Vbeta and 13 Jbeta primers. Using immunoSEQ multiplex PCR, the repertoire was profiled, and TCRdb retains in-frame clones only, with some absent. The sample lists about 140,000 clones, over 75% occurring once. Source material: PBMCs. The source is a woman aged 30 to 39 in good health and CMV-seronegative.

The chain carries TRBV9 and TRBJ1-1; D gene uncertain. The CDR3 is 13 residues long. V gave up 4 bases and J gave up 0 bases, with 7 bases separating them. CDR1 is SGDLS, CDR2 YYNGEE, per germline. CDR3 DNA sequence: TGTGCCAGCAGCCCTCGGTTGAACACTGAAGCTTTCTTT. Translation: CASSPRLNTEAFF.

The V and J genes are TRBV6-5 and TRBJ1-1; perhaps TRBD1 as D (5 bases). V gave up 7 bases and J gave up 2 bases, with 11 bases separating them. The CDR3 is made up of 13 amino acids. The germline V gene has CDR1 MNHEY and CDR2 SVGAGI. CDR3: CASKGQGNTEAFF. The CDR3 nucleotides are TGTGCCAGCAAAGGGCAGGGAAACACTGAAGCTTTCTTT.